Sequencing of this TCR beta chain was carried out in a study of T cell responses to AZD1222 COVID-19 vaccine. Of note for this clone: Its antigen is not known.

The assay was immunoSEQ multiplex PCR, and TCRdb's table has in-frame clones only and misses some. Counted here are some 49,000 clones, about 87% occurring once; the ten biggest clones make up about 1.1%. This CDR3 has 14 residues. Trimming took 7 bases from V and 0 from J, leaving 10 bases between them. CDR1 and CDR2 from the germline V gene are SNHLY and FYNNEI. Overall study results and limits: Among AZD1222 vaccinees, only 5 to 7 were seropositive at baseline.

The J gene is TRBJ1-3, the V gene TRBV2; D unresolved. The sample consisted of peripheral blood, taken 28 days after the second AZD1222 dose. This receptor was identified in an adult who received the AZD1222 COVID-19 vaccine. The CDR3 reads CASNDGGSGNTIYF. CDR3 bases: TGTGCCAGCAACGACGGCGGCTCTGGAAACACCATATATTTT.